This T cell receptor (beta chain) was retrieved from a study of blood T cell repertoires in COVID-19. Method: immunoSEQ multiplex PCR; TCRdb's copy keeps in-frame clones and lacks some. The data hold about 320,000 clones, with 85% to 90% observed a single time. This clone was counted a single time. CDR1 SGDLS and CDR2 YYNGEE come from the germline V gene. The length of the CDR3 is 14 residues. V lost 6 bases to trimming and J lost 3 bases; unmatched junction nucleotides: 5. This sequence originates from a young woman who had recovered from COVID-19. The specimen was PBMCs or T cells enriched from blood (not recorded which). This sequence joins TRBV9 and TRBJ1-2, with TRBD1 matching over 10 bases. In DNA form, the CDR3 reads TGTGCCAGCACCGAGACAGGGGGCGACTATGGCTACACCTTC. It yields the protein CASTETGGDYGYTF.